Reported below is one T cell receptor beta chain. The data are from a study of blood T cell repertoires in COVID-19. Using immunoSEQ multiplex PCR, the repertoire was profiled, and TCRdb retains in-frame clones only, with some absent. The table records roughly 400,000 clones, roughly 89% of them present only once. Germline V gene sequence: CDR1 SGHNT, CDR2 YYREEE (reference sequence). Germline trimming cut 4 bases from V and 0 bases from J; bases unmatched to any gene: 10. CDR3 length: 17 amino acids. The source is a woman in her 50s who had recovered from COVID-19. The sequencing input was PBMCs or T cells enriched from blood (not recorded which). This chain joins TRBV5-4 and TRBJ2-4, with 7 bases matching TRBD1. The CDR3 loop is CASSPGRGQLAKNIQYF. The DNA for the CDR3 is TGTGCCAGCAGCCCCGGCCGGGGACAGTTAGCCAAAAACATTCAGTACTTC.